Below, 28 T cell receptor beta chains from the same sample are listed, as sequenced in a study of blood T cell repertoires in COVID-19. Generated by immunoSEQ multiplex PCR, the TCRdb table keeps only in-frame clones and is missing some. The profile shows 130,000 to 150,000 clones, 88% of them singletons. The source material was peripheral blood. These receptors were obtained from a human donor in a cohort sampled during active COVID-19.

The genes are TRBV19 and TRBJ1-5; D gene unclear. The V end lost 0 bases, the J end lost 2 bases, and 20 bases lay between the germline ends. The CDR3 runs to 19 residues. CDR1 and CDR2 (germline): LNHDA, SQIVND (reference sequence). CDR3 loop: CASSIDPLRGLWGNQPQHF. The CDR3 DNA reads as TGTGCCAGTAGTATAGACCCCCTGAGAGGGTTATGGGGCAATCAGCCCCAGCATTTT.

The genes are TRBV4-2 and TRBJ2-1, with D unresolved. With 0 bases removed from V and 0 bases from J, the gap between germline ends came to 15 bases. This CDR3 has 18 amino acids. CDR1 is LGHNA and CDR2 is YNFKEQ in the germline V gene. The CDR3 DNA reads TGTGCCAGCAGCCAAGAAGTCGGTACTTCGAGCTCCTACAATGAGCAGTTCTTC. Translating it yields CASSQEVGTSSSYNEQFF.

About this clone: It is unclear where the CDR3 begins or ends on the DNA, so no DNA is shown, and the CDR3 is as TCRdb lists it. V is TRBV15 and J is TRBJ1-6. The CDR3 spans 17 residues, counting both ends. The germline V gene encodes CDR1 LNHNV and CDR2 YYDKDF (reference sequence). The chain's CDR3 is CATSTSAATSYNSPLHF.

This clone was counted a single time. The chain recombines TRBV7-6 with TRBJ2-5; D perhaps matches TRBD2 (6 bases). V lost 5 bases, J lost 7 bases, and 20 bases lay in between. The CDR3 contains 15 residues. Looked up from germline, CDR1 is SGHVS and CDR2 is FNYEAQ. The CDR3 bases are TGTGCCAGCAGCGCCCAGGTGACTAGTAGAGCGACCCAGTACTTC. Translation: CASSAQVTSRATQYF.

CDR3 amino acids: CASSFDRVDEQYF. CDR3 in DNA: TGTGCCAGCAGCTTCGACAGGGTCGACGAGCAGTACTTC. The chain joins TRBV11-2 to TRBJ2-7, with 7 nucleotides matching TRBD1. CDR1 and CDR2 (germline): SGHAT, FQNNGV. There are 13 residues in the CDR3. The V gene end was trimmed by 3 bases and the J gene end by 5 bases; junction bases not matched to a gene: 4.

The V call is TRBV6-5, the J call TRBJ2-3, with 13 positions matching TRBD2. With V trimmed by 9 bases and J by 8 bases, 11 bases remained unmatched. CDR3 length: 15 amino acids. The V gene's germline CDR1 is MNHEY and CDR2 SVGAGI. CDR3 amino acids: CASSLAGGERGTQYF. The CDR3 coding sequence is TGTGCCAGTTCACTAGCGGGGGGGGAACGGGGTACGCAGTATTTT.

The rearrangement links TRBV19 to TRBJ1-1; 10 bases map to TRBD1. Looked up from germline, CDR1 is LNHDA and CDR2 is SQIVND (reference sequence). The CDR3 extends over 14 amino acids. The trim removed 9 bases at V and 6 bases at J, leaving 10 bases unmatched. The CDR3 spells CASRDRGLIAEAFF. For the CDR3, the DNA is TGTGCCAGCCGGGACAGGGGTTTGATCGCTGAAGCTTTCTTT.

V gene TRBV2 combines with J gene TRBJ1-6, with D possibly being TRBD1 (6 bases). The CDR3 has 13 amino acids. The germline gives CDR1 SNHLY, CDR2 FYNNEI. Deletions cut 3 bases from V and 13 bases from J, with 13 bases between. The CDR3 coding sequence is TGTGCCAGCAGTGAGACAGGTTTTGATCCCCTCCACTTT. The encoded protein is CASSETGFDPLHF.

This rearrangement joins TRBV27 to TRBJ1-6; D may be TRBD1 (5 bases). This CDR3 is built from 14 residues. Trimming pared 7 bases from V and 6 bases from J, leaving 13 bases between. Germline V gene sequence: CDR1 MNHEY, CDR2 SMNVEV (reference sequence). The CDR3 sequence is CASTDGGFNSPLHF. The CDR3 region has the DNA TGTGCCAGCACCGACGGGGGGTTTAATTCACCCCTCCACTTT.

The chain employs TRBV25-1 and TRBJ1-1, with D tentatively TRBD1 (6 bases). The CDR3 runs to 14 residues. V dropped 3 bases and J dropped 0 bases, with 8 bases sitting between them. Germline V gene data show CDR1 as MGHDK and CDR2 as SYGVNS. CDR3 residues: CASSETGMNTEAFF. CDR3 DNA sequence: TGTGCCAGCAGTGAGACAGGAATGAACACTGAAGCTTTCTTT.

The V call is TRBV4-2, the J call TRBJ2-1, with D possibly TRBD2 on 6 matching bases. Trimming stripped 0 bases from V and 9 bases from J, with 21 bases between. The CDR3 spans 17 residues. Germline V gene data show CDR1 as LGHNA and CDR2 as YNFKEQ. This CDR3 is CASSQESLARGLGEQFF. CDR3 in DNA: TGTGCCAGCAGCCAAGAGTCCCTAGCGCGGGGTCTAGGTGAGCAGTTCTTC.

This clone has more than one count but fewer than ten. The V and J genes are TRBV2 and TRBJ2-7; 9 bases are shared with TRBD2. The CDR3 contains 16 residues. V trimming: 6 bases; J trimming: 0 bases; junction bases outside the gene matches: 9. Germline V gene sequence: CDR1 SNHLY, CDR2 FYNNEI. The CDR3 is CASRGGYSGSSYEQYF. In DNA, the CDR3 is TGTGCCAGCAGGGGCGGGTATAGCGGGAGCTCCTACGAGCAGTACTTC.

CDR3 amino acids: CASTEGGSYEQYF. The DNA for the CDR3 is TGTGCCAGCACCGAGGGAGGTTCCTACGAGCAGTACTTC. The V and J genes are TRBV2 and TRBJ2-7; TRBD2 might be the D (6 bases). Germline V gene lookup returns CDR1 SNHLY and CDR2 FYNNEI. The CDR3 has 13 residues. Trimming took 7 bases from V and 1 from J, leaving 11 bases between them.

This clone was seen only once. The chain is built from TRBV7-9 and TRBJ2-5; 11 nucleotides agree with TRBD2. The V segment lost 5 bases and the J segment 0 bases; nucleotides outside the gene matches: 8. CDR3 size: 17 residues. Germline CDR1 and CDR2: SEHNR and FQNEAQ (reference sequence). This chain's CDR3 is CASSQGTSGAYQETQYF. The CDR3 nucleotides read TGTGCCAGCAGCCAAGGGACTAGCGGAGCCTACCAAGAGACCCAGTACTTC.

Points on this clone: Other DNA sequences in the same sample also yield this CDR3. The chain recombines TRBV28 with TRBJ2-2; no definite D call. Between the trimmed V and J ends, which lost 2 bases and 5 bases, there was a span of 3 bases. From germline, CDR1 is MDHEN and CDR2 SYDVKM. This CDR3 spans 12 amino acids. The CDR3 DNA is TGTGCCAGCAGTTTACTTACCGGGGAGCTGTTTTTT. Translated, it gives CASSLLTGELFF.

The V and J genes are TRBV5-5 and TRBJ2-3, with 14 bases identical to TRBD2. Per the germline V gene, CDR1 is SGHKS and CDR2 is YYEKEE (reference sequence). The junction had 4 bases not matched to a gene; V was cut back by 4 bases and J by 0 bases. CDR3 length: 17 amino acids. CDR3 DNA sequence: TGTGCCAGCAGCCTAGGACTAGCGGGGGGTAGCACAGATACGCAGTATTTT. Its translation is CASSLGLAGGSTDTQYF.

J is TRBJ2-3 and V is TRBV10-2, with TRBD2 as a possible D gene (6 bases). CDR1 is WSHSY, CDR2 SAAADI, per germline. This CDR3 spans 14 amino acids. Trimming removed 10 bases at V and 3 bases at J, with 17 bases between. The CDR3 DNA reads as TGCGCCATCCGGATCGGGGGTTTAACAGATACGCAGTATTTT. Its translation is CAIRIGGLTDTQYF.

CDR3 sequence (DNA): TGTGCCAGCAGCTTCTCAGCGGGGGGGCCGCAGGAGCAGTTCTTC. This codes for CASSFSAGGPQEQFF. V gene TRBV7-2 combines with J gene TRBJ2-1, with 10 bases fitting TRBD2. The V gene end was trimmed by 3 bases and the J gene end by 10 bases; junction bases not matched to a gene: 9. Germline values: CDR1 SGHTA, CDR2 FQGNSA. CDR3 size: 15 residues.

CDR3 coding DNA: TGCGCCAGCAGCCAACGGGCTAGCGGGAGTAATTCCTACGAGCAGTACTTC. Its translation is CASSQRASGSNSYEQYF. The V and J genes are TRBV4-1 and TRBJ2-7; TRBD2 matches at 10 bases. CDR3 length equals 17 residues. With V trimmed by 2 bases and J by 1 base, 8 bases remained unmatched. The germline V gene has CDR1 MGHRA and CDR2 YSYEKL.

The V call is TRBV7-8, the J call TRBJ1-1, with TRBD1 as a possible D gene (5 bases). Trimming removed 3 bases from V and 1 base from J, with 12 bases in between. The germline V gene has CDR1 SGHVS and CDR2 FQNEAQ. This CDR3 comprises 15 residues. DNA for the CDR3: TGTGCCAGCAGCTTCTTTGGACATGAGAACACTGAAGCTTTCTTT. Translating it yields CASSFFGHENTEAFF.

This chain joins TRBV5-1 and TRBJ2-3; 8 positions match TRBD1. V was pared by 0 bases and J by 6 bases, with 6 bases of the junction left unmatched. Germline CDR1 reads SGHRS; CDR2 reads YFSETQ. The CDR3 totals 15 residues. The CDR3 loop is CASSLADRERDTQYF. For the CDR3, the DNA is TGCGCCAGCAGCTTGGCGGACAGGGAAAGGGATACGCAGTATTTT.

The V gene is TRBV14, the J gene TRBJ2-3, with 12 bases identical to TRBD2. Germline-derived CDR1 and CDR2 are SGHDN and FVKESK. This CDR3 contains 17 residues. The ends lost 2 bases at V and 6 bases at J; junction bases unmatched: 9. This CDR3 reads CASSQRATSGSWDTQYF. The CDR3 nucleotides read TGTGCCAGCAGCCAAAGAGCGACTAGCGGGAGTTGGGATACGCAGTATTTT.

This sequence joins TRBV25-1 and TRBJ2-5; tentative D call: TRBD1 (5 bases). Per the germline V gene, CDR1 is MGHDK and CDR2 is SYGVNS. The CDR3 has 13 amino acids. Trimming pared 5 bases from V and 4 bases from J, leaving 11 bases between. The CDR3: CASSSRVGETQYF. CDR3 coding DNA: TGTGCCAGCAGTTCCAGGGTAGGAGAGACCCAGTACTTC.

This clone turned up a few times. V gene TRBV19 combines with J gene TRBJ2-1, with a tentative D call TRBD2 (5 bases). Germline V gene data show CDR1 as LNHDA and CDR2 as SQIVND (reference sequence). This CDR3 region has 13 residues. V lost 0 bases and J 10 bases, leaving 10 bases between the germline ends. CDR3 loop: CASSIDPWREQFF. The CDR3 nucleotides are TGTGCCAGTAGTATAGACCCCTGGAGGGAGCAGTTCTTC.

A single count supports this clone. This chain joins TRBV5-1 and TRBJ1-4; 7 bases map to TRBD1. CDR3 length: 16 residues. The germline gives CDR1 SGHRS, CDR2 YFSETQ. V dropped 0 bases and J dropped 4; count of bases not matched to a gene: 6. DNA for the CDR3: TGCGCCAGCAGCTTGGACCTGTCAGGGGGTAATGAAAAACTGTTTTTT. Translated: CASSLDLSGGNEKLFF.

This sequence joins TRBV28 and TRBJ2-3; 8 bases match TRBD2. The CDR3 runs to 17 residues. Trimming at V came to 6 bases and at J to 3 bases, leaving 14 bases not matched to a gene. Germline V gives CDR1 MDHEN, CDR2 SYDVKM. In DNA, the CDR3 is TGTGCCAGCAGCCCCAAGGCAGCGGGAGTTAGGACAGATACGCAGTATTTT. This sequence encodes CASSPKAAGVRTDTQYF.

V and J are TRBV30 and TRBJ2-1, with 10 bases identical to TRBD2. J was trimmed by 6 bases and V by 1 base; bases with no gene match: 6. Germline CDR1 reads GTSNPN; CDR2 reads SVGIG (reference sequence). The CDR3 consists of 15 residues. The CDR3 DNA sequence: TGTGCCTGGAGTGAAGGGCTAGCGGGGGTCAATGAGCAGTTCTTC. This encodes CAWSEGLAGVNEQFF. Combining the CDR3 with reference TRBV30 and TRBJ2-1 gives the whole variable domain SQTIHQWPATLVQPVGSPLSLECTVEGTSNPNLYWYRQAAGRGLQLLFYSVGIGQISSEVPQNLSASRPQDRQFILSSKKLLLSDSGFYLCAWSEGLAGVNEQFFGPGTRLTVL.

In this sample, this clone turned up a few times. The V and J genes are TRBV28 and TRBJ1-6, with TRBD1 matching 8 bases. Trimming cost V 4 bases and J 8 bases; bases outside gene matches: 10. Germline V lookup: CDR1 MDHEN, CDR2 SYDVKM. The CDR3 totals 16 residues. The CDR3 is CASSSPPGTGDSPLHF. The CDR3 nucleotides read TGTGCCAGCAGTTCTCCCCCCGGGACAGGCGATTCACCCCTCCACTTT.